The present T cell receptor beta chain was sequenced within a study of post-analysis software for immune sequencing data. Overall study context: The disease courses spanned relapsing-remitting, secondary progressive and progressive-relapsing forms of multiple sclerosis.

From germline, CDR1 is SGHTA and CDR2 FQGNSA. The CDR3 has 15 amino acids. V was clipped by 2 bases and J by 1 base, with 6 bases between them. Carried by the TCR beta cDNA libraries were unique molecular identifiers. TCRdb fed the PCR reads into MiXCR, producing one record per CDR3 protein. The sample contains approximately 350,000 distinct CDR3 sequences, approximately 33% of which appear only once. Study-level points and caveats: TRBV segments more frequent in patients than in controls numbered about 5 and included TRBV5-6, TRBV5-1 and TRBV20-1. People with multiple sclerosis had a significantly lower normalized Chao1 diversity than controls did.

On this clonotype itself: Its specificity is not known.

Sequences were obtained from blood. The sequence was obtained from a girl under 18 with multiple sclerosis. The rearrangement uses TRBV7-2 and TRBJ2-6, with unresolved D. CDR3 sequence reads: CASSLRESGANVLTF. The DNA for the CDR3 is TGTGCCAGCAGCTTACGAGAATCTGGGGCCAACGTCCTGACTTTC.